The clone carrying this TCR beta chain showed up just a few times. V lost 9 bases and J lost 0, with 19 bases in between. Germline assignment: CDR1 KGHDR and CDR2 SFDVKD. The CDR3 has 17 residues. The data were taken from a study of T cells in Graves' hyperthyroidism and ophthalmopathy. Study background: Before any treatment, at initial diagnosis, peripheral blood was collected.

It was RNA transcripts that yielded the amplified TCR beta CDR3 regions. HTBI primers drove first-round RT-PCR of the TCR CDR3. One entry per CDR3 protein results from TCRdb running MiXCR on the multiplex PCR reads. The sample has some 560,000 distinct CDR3 sequences; about 15% are singletons. The sequenced sample consisted of blood. V and J are TRBV24-1 and TRBJ1-4, with D unresolved. The receptor was derived from a woman between 25 and 40 years old with Graves' hyperthyroidism. CDR3 sequence (DNA): TGTGCCACCCCCCTCCACACTCCATCTGCAACTAATGAAAAACTGTTTTTT. The encoded protein is CATPLHTPSATNEKLFF.